This is a list of T cell receptor beta chains from one sample in a study of regulatory T cells in long-lasting Graves disease. TCRdb re-called the multiplex PCR reads with MiXCR, one entry per CDR3 protein. The sample shows roughly 610,000 distinct CDR3 sequences, around 16% of them seen only once. The sample was also reused in another study, on T cells in Graves' hyperthyroidism and ophthalmopathy.

The sequences come from peripheral blood mononuclear cells (PBMCs), collected at new diagnosis, from a patient treated with antithyroid drugs. These receptors originate from a man in his late teens or twenties with Graves disease. The conserved cysteine and the conserved F or W are not part of the CDR3 here. The D gene is left open where the match is weak.

D gene: TRBD2; V gene: TRBV9; J gene: TRBJ2-3; CDR3 protein: ASGPGGRATDTQY
D gene: NA; V gene: TRBV5-6; J gene: TRBJ1-2; CDR3 protein: ASSLAAALNVYGYT
D gene: NA; V gene: TRBV12-3/TRBV12-4; J gene: TRBJ2-5; CDR3 protein: ASSLTSLGGTQY
D gene: NA; V gene: TRBV7-9; J gene: TRBJ1-1; CDR3 protein: ASSPLPNTEAF
D gene: TRBD2; V gene: TRBV5-4; J gene: TRBJ2-2; CDR3 protein: ASSPLEAGGNTGELF
D gene: TRBD2; V gene: TRBV27; J gene: TRBJ2-1; CDR3 protein: ASSAIGTSSYNEQF
D gene: NA; V gene: TRBV20-1; J gene: TRBJ2-7; CDR3 protein: SARGGTTYEQY
D gene: NA; V gene: TRBV13; J gene: TRBJ2-1; CDR3 protein: ASSLGSVGREQF
D gene: NA; V gene: TRBV6-2/TRBV6-3; J gene: TRBJ1-2; CDR3 protein: ASSYDGGYGYT
D gene: NA; V gene: TRBV30; J gene: TRBJ1-6; CDR3 protein: AWSRMGGPNSPLH
D gene: NA; V gene: TRBV7-8; J gene: TRBJ1-6; CDR3 protein: ASSKGDSPLH
D gene: TRBD2; V gene: TRBV20-1; J gene: TRBJ2-7; CDR3 protein: SVNLADLYEQY
D gene: NA; V gene: TRBV20-1; J gene: TRBJ2-1; CDR3 protein: SARGDWGLGYNEQF
D gene: NA; V gene: TRBV4-1; J gene: TRBJ2-7; CDR3 protein: ASSRGGVGGYEQY
D gene: NA; V gene: TRBV12-3/TRBV12-4; J gene: TRBJ2-3; CDR3 protein: ASFERSTDTQY
D gene: TRBD1; V gene: TRBV28; J gene: TRBJ1-5; CDR3 protein: ASSPGQGDDSNQPQH
D gene: NA; V gene: TRBV28; J gene: TRBJ2-1; CDR3 protein: ASSPLEGEMNEQF
D gene: NA; V gene: TRBV7-9; J gene: TRBJ2-7; CDR3 protein: ASSFHRDLSYEQY
D gene: NA; V gene: TRBV20-1; J gene: TRBJ1-4; CDR3 protein: SARDRTGNEKLF
D gene: NA; V gene: TRBV7-9; J gene: TRBJ2-7; CDR3 protein: ASSLGSPRAYEQY
D gene: NA; V gene: TRBV9; J gene: TRBJ2-1; CDR3 protein: ASSAKGTTGRENEQF
D gene: NA; V gene: TRBV10-1; J gene: TRBJ1-2; CDR3 protein: ASSESARAGYT
D gene: NA; V gene: TRBV11-2; J gene: TRBJ2-3; CDR3 protein: ASSLGLALSTDTQY
D gene: TRBD1; V gene: TRBV7-9; J gene: TRBJ2-2; CDR3 protein: ASSSGGYTGELF
D gene: NA; V gene: TRBV6-1; J gene: TRBJ2-1; CDR3 protein: ASSEPDYEQF
D gene: TRBD2; V gene: TRBV15; J gene: TRBJ2-7; CDR3 protein: ATSREASGSHEQY
D gene: TRBD2; V gene: TRBV5-4; J gene: TRBJ2-5; CDR3 protein: ASRIAGGTQETQY
D gene: NA; V gene: TRBV9; J gene: TRBJ1-4; CDR3 protein: ASSVGARAEGEKLF
D gene: NA; V gene: TRBV5-8; J gene: TRBJ2-7; CDR3 protein: ASSPGTGRYEQY
D gene: NA; V gene: TRBV4-1; J gene: TRBJ2-7; CDR3 protein: ASSQDPGAYEQY
D gene: TRBD1; V gene: TRBV3-1; J gene: TRBJ1-6; CDR3 protein: ASSLLRDRGRPFYNSPLH
D gene: TRBD1; V gene: TRBV20-1; J gene: TRBJ2-1; CDR3 protein: SAWDRGPYNEQF
D gene: TRBD2; V gene: TRBV29-1; J gene: TRBJ2-7; CDR3 protein: SVEGGTEGPNEYEQY
D gene: NA; V gene: TRBV2; J gene: TRBJ2-7; CDR3 protein: ASSEKGYEQY
D gene: TRBD2; V gene: TRBV5-1; J gene: TRBJ2-1; CDR3 protein: ASSLLAGFNNEQF
D gene: NA; V gene: TRBV28; J gene: TRBJ2-7; CDR3 protein: ASSLSPSAYEQY
D gene: NA; V gene: TRBV19; J gene: TRBJ1-3; CDR3 protein: ASGDRVSGNTIY
D gene: NA; V gene: TRBV9; J gene: TRBJ2-7; CDR3 protein: ASSVGVGAYEQY
D gene: NA; V gene: TRBV3-1; J gene: TRBJ2-3; CDR3 protein: ASSPRDWGTDTQY
D gene: NA; V gene: TRBV7-6; J gene: TRBJ2-1; CDR3 protein: ASSLAPTPNNKQF
D gene: NA; V gene: TRBV19; J gene: TRBJ2-7; CDR3 protein: ASSLTTGRNEQY
D gene: TRBD1; V gene: TRBV5-1; J gene: TRBJ2-7; CDR3 protein: ASSLDRGPYEQY
D gene: NA; V gene: TRBV15; J gene: TRBJ1-4; CDR3 protein: ATSRVVTNEKLF
D gene: TRBD2; V gene: TRBV20-1; J gene: TRBJ2-3; CDR3 protein: SAEGFGLAGADTQY
D gene: NA; V gene: TRBV5-1; J gene: TRBJ1-2; CDR3 protein: ASSLTTAYGYT
D gene: NA; V gene: TRBV28; J gene: TRBJ2-7; CDR3 protein: ASNTAGTYEQY
D gene: NA; V gene: TRBV6-1; J gene: TRBJ2-7; CDR3 protein: ASRRAYEQY
D gene: NA; V gene: TRBV20-1; J gene: TRBJ2-7; CDR3 protein: SARDQWGVRRYEQY
D gene: NA; V gene: TRBV7-2; J gene: TRBJ2-5; CDR3 protein: ASSLQGTTQETQY